Each of the 29 T cell receptor beta chains below was sequenced from the same sample in a study of T cell repertoires in cytomegalovirus infection. Their antigen targets remain unknown. Via MiXCR, TCRdb re-called the reads, giving one row per CDR3 protein. The repertoire consists of around 750,000 distinct CDR3 sequences, with about 30% occurring once and the leading ten covering around an eighth. The sample consisted of cultured CD8+ T cells from PBMCs, taken from culture after CMV antigen stimulation. The receptors were sampled from a human donor in good health (CMV status not recorded). Some clones in this sample may be carry-over from other donors' samples.

The chain has TRBV9 and TRBJ2-5; 8 bases match TRBD1. CDR3 size: 16 residues. Germline CDR1 SGDLS, CDR2 YYNGEE. The ends lost 3 bases at V and 2 bases at J; junction bases unmatched: 9. The CDR3 DNA reads TGTGCCAGCAGCGCGTTCGGGACAGGATATCAAGAGACCCAGTACTTC. Translation gives CASSAFGTGYQETQYF.

The chain combines TRBV7-9 with TRBJ2-7, with D perhaps given as TRBD1 or TRBD2 (6 bases each). Germline CDR1 SEHNR, CDR2 FQNEAQ (reference sequence). The CDR3 sequence is 15 residues long. V was clipped by 4 bases and J by 6 bases, with 19 bases between them. The CDR3 sequence is CASSSTLWGAAEQYF. The CDR3 coding sequence is TGTGCCAGCAGCTCAACACTTTGGGGGGCGGCCGAGCAGTACTTC.

This clonotype has ten or more counts. The chain links TRBV4-1 to TRBJ1-1; D gene unclear. The CDR3 is 16 residues long. V lost 3 bases and J 0 bases, leaving 14 bases between the germline ends. CDR1 is MGHRA and CDR2 is YSYEKL in the germline V gene. The CDR3 region is CASSQVQTQLNTEAFF. The CDR3 nucleotides are TGCGCCAGCAGCCAGGTCCAGACACAGCTGAACACTGAAGCTTTCTTT.

The genes are TRBV10-3 and TRBJ2-7; tentatively, D is TRBD1 or TRBD2 (5 bases each). The V end lost 6 bases, the J end lost 7 bases, and 13 bases lay between the germline ends. The CDR3 sequence is 12 residues long. CDR1 and CDR2 (germline): ENHRY, SYGVKD. The CDR3 sequence: CAIRAGTEEQYV. In nucleotides, the CDR3 is TGTGCCATCAGGGCCGGGACGGAAGAGCAGTACGTC.

The table lists this clonotype with many counts. The V call is TRBV7-9, the J call TRBJ2-2; TRBD1 aligns across 10 bases. CDR3 length equals 19 residues. Germline CDR1 SEHNR, CDR2 FQNEAQ (reference sequence). V shed 5 bases, J shed 7 bases, and the junction held 19 bases outside the gene matches. The CDR3 bases are TGTGCCAGCAGCACCCGGATCGGGACAGGGGCCGTGCATGGCGGGGAGCTGTTTTTT. This gives the protein CASSTRIGTGAVHGGELFF.

This clonotype turned up a few times. This chain uses TRBV7-9 with TRBJ2-3; 7 bases are shared with TRBD1. The germline V gene encodes CDR1 SEHNR and CDR2 FQNEAQ (reference sequence). The length of the CDR3 is 19 residues. Unmatched junction bases numbered 21, after V lost 5 bases and J lost 4 bases. Here the CDR3 DNA reads TGTGCCAGCAGCACAAGTATAAACAACCGGGACAGAGGTGCAGATACGCAGTATTTT. Its protein is CASSTSINNRDRGADTQYF.

This chain connects TRBV18 to TRBJ2-1; 11 bases agree with TRBD1. Trimming cost V 3 bases and J 7 bases; bases outside gene matches: 8. Per the germline V gene, CDR1 is KGHSH and CDR2 is LQKENI. The CDR3 length is 16 residues. The CDR3 DNA reads as TGTGCCAGCTCACCTTATCCGGGACAGGGGGTAAATGAGCAGTTCTTC. Its protein is CASSPYPGQGVNEQFF.

The V call is TRBV19, the J call TRBJ2-2; D unresolved. Trimming cost V 5 bases and J 6 bases, with 7 bases left between them. The CDR3 extends over 12 amino acids. Germline V gene data show CDR1 as LNHDA and CDR2 as SQIVND (reference sequence). As DNA, the CDR3 is TGTGCCAGTAGTTCAGTCCCCGGGGAGCTGTTTTTT. Its translation: CASSSVPGELFF.

The rearrangement uses TRBV7-6 and TRBJ2-1; 7 nucleotides align to TRBD1. This CDR3 has 14 residues. CDR1 SGHVS and CDR2 FNYEAQ come from the germline V gene. The V and J ends lost 5 bases and 4 bases, in that order; junction bases with no gene match: 5. CDR3 bases: TGTGCCAGCAGCCCACGGGACAGATACAATGAGCAGTTCTTC. The encoded protein is CASSPRDRYNEQFF. The full variable domain, its missing parts supplied by reference TRBV7-6 and TRBJ2-1, is GAGVSQSPRYKVTKRGQDVALRCDPISGHVSLYWYRQALGQGPEFLTYFNYEAQQDKSGLPNDRFSAERPEGSISTLTIQRTEQRDSAMYRCASSPRDRYNEQFFGPGTRLTVL.

Many counts were recorded for this clonotype. J is TRBJ2-5 and V is TRBV20-1; 8 positions agree with TRBD2. Germline V gene lookup returns CDR1 DFQATT and CDR2 SNEGSKA (reference sequence). The CDR3 contains 14 residues. J gave up 9 bases and V 4 bases, and 13 bases lay outside the gene matches. The CDR3 DNA is TGCAGTGCTACTCGGGGGCGGGGGGCCTTACCCCAGTACTTC. Translation gives CSATRGRGALPQYF.

This clonotype turned up a few times. This chain uses TRBV12-5 with TRBJ2-3, with D hard to call. The CDR3 is 14 amino acids. V gave up 7 bases and J gave up 2 bases, with 13 bases separating them. Looked up from germline, CDR1 is LGHNT and CDR2 is FRNRAP. In DNA form, the CDR3 reads TGTGCTAGTGCAAGGTGGGGTGACACAGATACGCAGTATTTT. Its protein product is CASARWGDTDTQYF.

The V call is TRBV10-1, the J call TRBJ2-3; tentatively, D is TRBD2 (5 bases). The germline CDR1 and CDR2 sequences are WNHNN and SYGVQD (reference sequence). With 0 bases removed from V and 4 bases from J, the gap between germline ends came to 11 bases. This CDR3 region has 15 residues. CDR3: CASSESPSLADTQYF. The CDR3 DNA follows: TGCGCCAGCAGTGAGTCTCCATCACTAGCAGATACGCAGTATTTT.

At least ten counts were recorded for this clonotype. J is TRBJ2-2 and V is TRBV7-6; TRBD2 might be the D (6 bases). Trimming removed 3 bases from V and 5 bases from J, with 7 bases in between. The CDR3 sequence is 13 residues long. Germline CDR1 reads SGHVS; CDR2 reads FNYEAQ. CDR3 DNA sequence: TGTGCCAGCAGCTTCGCGGGGACCGGGGAGCTGTTTTTT. It codes for CASSFAGTGELFF.

The CDR3 region is CASSFLTSRGPYNEQFF. The CDR3 nucleotides are TGTGCCAGCAGCTTCCTAACGTCGAGAGGCCCCTACAATGAGCAGTTCTTC. This rearrangement joins TRBV12-3 or TRBV12-4 to TRBJ2-1, with D unclear. The CDR3 contains 17 residues. The V end was cut by 6 bases, the J end by 2 bases, with 20 bases between.

The chain links TRBV5-1 to TRBJ1-1; no clear D. CDR3 size: 17 residues. In germline, CDR1 is SGHRS, CDR2 YFSETQ. The V end was cut by 4 bases, the J end by 0 bases, with 19 bases between. The CDR3 DNA is TGCGCCAGCAGCCCGGGCGAGGCAGGATTAATGAACACTGAAGCTTTCTTT. Amino acid sequence: CASSPGEAGLMNTEAFF.

This chain links TRBV2 with TRBJ2-5, with unresolved D. From germline, CDR1 is SNHLY and CDR2 FYNNEI. Deletions cut 3 bases from V and 6 bases from J, with 20 bases between. This CDR3 has 16 residues. The DNA of the CDR3 is TGTGCCAGCAGTGATAATAGGGTGTCTTTGATGAAGACCCAGTACTTC. Residues: CASSDNRVSLMKTQYF.

The chain combines TRBV24-1 with TRBJ2-1; D gene uncertain. Looked up from germline, CDR1 is KGHDR and CDR2 is SFDVKD. V gave up 2 bases and J gave up 1 base, with 5 bases separating them. The CDR3 loop spans 14 amino acids. The CDR3 DNA reads TGTGCCACCAGTGATTCGGGTTCCTACAATGAGCAGTTCTTC. As protein: CATSDSGSYNEQFF.

This clonotype was seen a handful of times. The genes are TRBV28 and TRBJ1-2, with TRBD1 as a possible D gene (5 bases). The germline V gene has CDR1 MDHEN and CDR2 SYDVKM. Trimming pared 3 bases from V and 6 bases from J, leaving 17 bases between. The CDR3 spans 15 residues. DNA of the CDR3: TGTGCCAGCAGTTTTACCGGACAAAGAGACGATGGCTACACCTTC. Protein product: CASSFTGQRDDGYTF.

The genes are TRBV20-1 and TRBJ2-5, with D perhaps being TRBD1 or TRBD2 (5 bases each). The V gene's germline CDR1 is DFQATT and CDR2 SNEGSKA (reference sequence). The CDR3 totals 14 residues. The ends were cut back, 2 bases at V and 4 bases at J, with 14 bases in the middle. The CDR3, as DNA: TGCAGTGCTAGATTAGTCGGGGCGGGAGAGACCCAGTACTTC. It yields the protein CSARLVGAGETQYF.

This clonotype was observed at least ten times. This sequence joins TRBV7-8 and TRBJ2-2, with 12 positions matching TRBD1. Germline assignment: CDR1 SGHVS and CDR2 FQNEAQ. The CDR3 is 16 amino acids. The trim removed 4 bases at V and 4 bases at J, leaving 4 bases unmatched. CDR3: CASSSGTGGFTGELFF. In nucleotides, the CDR3 is TGTGCCAGCAGCTCGGGGACAGGGGGCTTCACCGGGGAGCTGTTTTTT.

The rearrangement links TRBV29-1 to TRBJ1-1; D remains unclear. The CDR3 extends over 13 amino acids. Trimming pared 6 bases from V and 1 base from J, leaving 12 bases between. CDR1 and CDR2 (germline): SQVTM, ANQGSEA. The CDR3 reads CSVLDASNTEAFF. The CDR3 region has the DNA TGCAGCGTCCTGGACGCCTCGAACACTGAAGCTTTCTTT.

This clonotype was seen a handful of times. The chain recombines TRBV27 with TRBJ1-5; D is ambiguous. The V gene's germline CDR1 is MNHEY and CDR2 SMNVEV (reference sequence). The CDR3 covers 13 residues. Trimming shortened V by 6 bases and J by 2 bases, and 8 bases separated the two germline ends. The CDR3 DNA reads TGTGCCAGCAGGGCCTGGGGCAATCAGCCCCAGCATTTT. Translated: CASRAWGNQPQHF.

J is TRBJ1-5 and V is TRBV28; D gene ambiguous. CDR3 size: 10 residues. Per the germline V gene, CDR1 is MDHEN and CDR2 is SYDVKM. The ends were cut back, 5 bases at V and 6 bases at J, with 2 bases in the middle. CDR3 nucleotide sequence: TGTGCCAGCAGTATTCAGCCCCAGCATTTT. Its translation is CASSIQPQHF.

The chain employs TRBV4-3 and TRBJ1-2; 8 bases align to TRBD1. CDR3 size: 17 residues. In germline, CDR1 is LGHNA, CDR2 YSLEER. J lost 2 bases, V lost 0 bases, and 8 bases had no gene match. The CDR3 sequence is CASSQDIAAGGNYGYTF. The CDR3 DNA reads TGCGCCAGCAGCCAAGATATAGCGGCAGGGGGCAACTATGGCTACACCTTC.

In this sample, this clonotype turned up a few times. This chain connects TRBV27 to TRBJ1-1; D possibly corresponds to TRBD1 (5 bases). CDR1 MNHEY and CDR2 SMNVEV come from the germline V gene (reference sequence). V was trimmed by 9 bases and J by 1 base, leaving 15 bases between them. This CDR3 spans 14 amino acids. CDR3 sequence: CASLTGGGNTEAFF. DNA for the CDR3: TGTGCCAGTTTGACGGGGGGTGGGAACACTGAAGCTTTCTTT.

This clonotype was recorded a few times. The genes are TRBV12-3 or TRBV12-4 and TRBJ1-1, with TRBD1 as a possible D gene (6 bases). V lost 3 bases, J lost 0 bases, and 11 bases lay in between. This CDR3 region has 15 residues. The CDR3 loop is CASSFQGMMNTEAFF. The DNA of the CDR3 is TGTGCCAGCAGTTTCCAGGGGATGATGAACACTGAAGCTTTCTTT.

The rearrangement joins TRBV28 to TRBJ1-5; D is possibly TRBD1 (6 bases). Germline V CDR1 and CDR2: MDHEN, SYDVKM. V lost 6 bases and J 1 base, leaving 13 bases between the germline ends. The CDR3 has 15 amino acids. CDR3 region: CASSRDTLSNQPQHF. The DNA of the CDR3 is TGTGCCAGCAGCCGGGACACCCTGAGCAATCAGCCCCAGCATTTT.

Concerning this clonotype: At one end the junction does not follow the germline gene, possibly because of a read error. The chain links TRBV7-3 to TRBJ2-1, with 9 bases aligning to TRBD1. Germline CDR1 and CDR2: SGHTA and FQGTGA. CDR3 size: 15 residues. The CDR3 nucleotides read TGTGCCAGCAGCTTAATGACAGGGGGGCACAATGAGCGGTTCTTC. It yields the protein CASSLMTGGHNERFF.

The chain uses TRBV18 and TRBJ1-2, with 9 bases fitting TRBD1. V dropped 0 bases and J dropped 2; count of bases not matched to a gene: 4. The CDR3 has 16 amino acids. The germline CDR1 and CDR2 sequences are KGHSH and LQKENI. CDR3 sequence: CASSPPLDRGNYGYTF. The CDR3, as DNA: TGTGCCAGCTCACCACCGTTGGACAGGGGAAACTATGGCTACACCTTC.